This T cell receptor (beta chain) was obtained from a study of blood T cell repertoires in COVID-19. Unmatched junction bases numbered 10, after V lost 5 bases and J lost 8 bases. This CDR3 is 15 amino acids long. Looked up from germline, CDR1 is LNHDA and CDR2 is SQIVND (reference sequence). Methods used by the authors: Counts of nucleated cells, estimated from reference gene primer amplification, were obtained. Here immunoSEQ multiplex PCR was the method, and the copy in TCRdb shows in-frame clones only, minus some. From that table come the V and J calls and clone size; the DNA was used to work out D and trimming. The sample lists roughly 76,000 clones; approximately 90% were seen once.

The receptor was derived from a woman in her 50s with acute COVID-19. Specimen: PBMCs or T cells enriched from blood (not recorded which). The J gene is TRBJ2-2, the V gene TRBV19; 8 bases align to TRBD2. CDR3 coding DNA: TGTGCCAGTAGTGTCCTCGGGACTAGGGGAGGGGAGCTGTTTTTT. Amino acids: CASSVLGTRGGELFF.